The 23 T cell receptor beta chains listed next were all sequenced from one sample in a study of CD8+CD57+ T cells in acquired aplastic anemia. Profiling that covered TCR beta VDJ and CDR3 relied on genomic DNA as its template. MiXCR, run by TCRdb on the reads, gives a single entry per CDR3 protein. The sample carries 250,000 to 300,000 distinct CDR3 sequences, approximately 57% recorded once. Patients included in sequencing had previously demonstrated CD8+CD57+ cell expansion by flow cytometry. The specimen was sorted CD4+, CD8+, or CD8+CD57+ T cells (not recorded which) from PBMCs. These receptors were collected from a human donor with aplastic anemia.

The chain couples TRBV2 to TRBJ1-5; D might be TRBD1 (6 bases). V dropped 4 bases and J dropped 4 bases, with 11 bases sitting between them. The CDR3 sequence is 14 residues long. The germline gives CDR1 SNHLY, CDR2 FYNNEI. This CDR3 reads CASSGGGRNQPQHF. CDR3 in DNA: TGTGCCAGCAGTGGCGGGGGGCGGAATCAGCCCCAGCATTTT.

The chain is built from TRBV9 and TRBJ1-1, with D hard to call. Germline lookup yields CDR1 SGDLS and CDR2 YYNGEE. V dropped 1 base and J dropped 1 base, with 8 bases sitting between them. The CDR3 runs 14 residues. CDR3 residues: CASSVIVGNTEAFF. The CDR3, as DNA: TGTGCCAGCAGCGTAATCGTCGGGAACACTGAAGCTTTCTTT.

This clonotype was seen only a few times. The V call is TRBV9, the J call TRBJ2-5; no definite D call. Per the germline V gene, CDR1 is SGDLS and CDR2 is YYNGEE. This CDR3 comprises 13 residues. With 0 bases removed from V and 5 bases from J, the gap between germline ends came to 8 bases. The CDR3 sequence: CASSVVGRETQYF. The CDR3 nucleotides read TGTGCCAGCAGCGTAGTTGGCAGGGAGACCCAGTACTTC.

The chain couples TRBV29-1 to TRBJ2-5; tentatively, D is TRBD2 (6 bases). Trimming stripped 6 bases from V and 0 bases from J, with 11 bases between. The CDR3 totals 13 residues. Germline CDR1 is SQVTM and CDR2 is ANQGSEA. In DNA, the CDR3 is TGCAGCGTGGCCCGGGACTACCAAGAGACCCAGTACTTC. It translates to CSVARDYQETQYF.

This chain uses TRBV20-1 with TRBJ2-7; D uncertain. There are 13 residues in the CDR3. Trimming took off 7 bases at V and 1 base at J, with 14 bases between the two ends. Germline lookup yields CDR1 DFQATT and CDR2 SNEGSKA (reference sequence). The CDR3 region is CSVASSGSYEQYF. CDR3 nucleotides: TGCAGTGTGGCCTCCAGTGGTTCCTACGAGCAGTACTTC.

The chain employs TRBV29-1 and TRBJ2-3; TRBD1 aligns across 10 bases. The J segment lost 5 bases and the V segment lost 4 bases, leaving 6 bases of the junction unmatched. The CDR3 is 14 residues long. Germline V lookup: CDR1 SQVTM, CDR2 ANQGSEA. The DNA of the CDR3 is TGCAGCGTTGTCCGGACAGGGGGGTTAGATACGCAGTATTTT. Translating it yields CSVVRTGGLDTQYF.

The rearrangement links TRBV11-2 to TRBJ1-1; D possibly corresponds to TRBD1 (6 bases). V was trimmed by 9 bases and J by 1 base, leaving 12 bases between them. The CDR3 is 13 residues long. Germline loops: CDR1 SGHAT, CDR2 FQNNGV. This CDR3 reads CASNRDGNTEAFF. The CDR3 nucleotides read TGTGCCAGTAACAGGGACGGGAACACTGAAGCTTTCTTT.

V usage is TRBV10-3 and J usage is TRBJ1-1, with no clear D. This CDR3 has 15 residues. Trimming took 0 bases from V and 0 from J, leaving 8 bases between them. From germline, CDR1 is ENHRY and CDR2 SYGVKD. CDR3 bases: TGTGCCATCAGTGAGTCCAATGGGATGAACACTGAAGCTTTCTTT. Translating gives CAISESNGMNTEAFF.

This clonotype was detected only once. V usage is TRBV20-1 and J usage is TRBJ2-1, with 8 bases aligning to TRBD2. CDR3 length equals 14 residues. V was pared by 7 bases and J by 4 bases, with 9 bases of the junction left unmatched. The germline V gene has CDR1 DFQATT and CDR2 SNEGSKA (reference sequence). The CDR3: CSGIAGSLYNEQFF. CDR3 coding DNA: TGCAGTGGTATAGCGGGGAGTTTATACAATGAGCAGTTCTTC.

The genes are TRBV7-2 and TRBJ1-2; TRBD1 is a possible D gene (5 bases). The CDR3 spans 15 residues. Germline V gives CDR1 SGHTA, CDR2 FQGNSA. Trimming shortened V by 0 bases and J by 4 bases, and 12 bases separated the two germline ends. CDR3 region: CASSLAAGLPYGYTF. In DNA, the CDR3 is TGTGCCAGCAGCTTAGCAGCAGGGCTCCCCTATGGCTACACCTTC.

With respect to this clonotype: Lacking the conserved final phenylalanine or tryptophan, this CDR3 likely reflects a read error. The chain uses TRBV7-2 and TRBJ1-5; 7 nucleotides line up with TRBD1. V lost 5 bases to trimming and J lost 4 bases; unmatched junction nucleotides: 2. The CDR3 is 13 residues long. Germline values: CDR1 SGHTA, CDR2 FQGNSA. Here the CDR3 reads CTSSPRGNQPQHL. CDR3 bases: TGTACCAGCAGCCCCAGGGGGAATCAGCCCCAGCATCTT.

This clonotype was counted only a few times. V and J are TRBV24-1 and TRBJ2-7; 8 nucleotides line up with TRBD1. The CDR3 loop spans 13 amino acids. V shed 3 bases, J shed 7 bases, and the junction held 4 bases outside the gene matches. In germline, CDR1 is KGHDR, CDR2 SFDVKD. The CDR3 region is CATSDRQGWEQYF. DNA of the CDR3: TGTGCCACCAGTGATCGACAGGGGTGGGAGCAGTACTTC.

The V call is TRBV7-2, the J call TRBJ2-5; 7 bases match TRBD1. The length of the CDR3 is 16 residues. V dropped 2 bases and J dropped 5; count of bases not matched to a gene: 11. Germline V gene sequence: CDR1 SGHTA, CDR2 FQGNSA. DNA of the CDR3: TGTGCCAGCAGCTTATATTCAGCCGGGACAGCTGAGACCCAGTACTTC. Translation: CASSLYSAGTAETQYF.

This clonotype has just one count. A much bigger clone sits one base away, suggesting this may be a read error. The V gene is TRBV6-6, the J gene TRBJ1-3; D remains unclear. The CDR3 has 16 amino acids. Per the germline V gene, CDR1 is MNHNY and CDR2 is SVGAGI (reference sequence). In nucleotides, the CDR3 is TGTGCCAGCAGTTATTTATCGAGGAGCTCTGGAAGCACCATATATTTT. This encodes CASSYLSRSSGSTIYF.

V usage is TRBV20-1 and J usage is TRBJ2-7; TRBD2 is a possible D gene (5 bases). The CDR3 runs 14 residues. Germline V CDR1 and CDR2: DFQATT, SNEGSKA (reference sequence). Trimming removed 1 base at V and 0 bases at J, with 10 bases between. This CDR3 reads CSARATRLSYEQYF. As DNA, the CDR3 is TGCAGTGCTAGAGCCACTAGACTCTCCTACGAGCAGTACTTC.

The V gene is TRBV20-1, the J gene TRBJ1-2; D is ambiguous. Germline values: CDR1 DFQATT, CDR2 SNEGSKA (reference sequence). The V end was cut by 3 bases, the J end by 3 bases, with 11 bases between. The length of the CDR3 is 13 residues. The CDR3 is CSASYTEDYGYTF. The CDR3 bases are TGCAGTGCTAGTTACACGGAGGACTATGGCTACACCTTC.

This clonotype came up many times. V is TRBV15 and J is TRBJ2-3, with 8 bases lining up with TRBD2. This CDR3 is built from 16 residues. Per the germline V gene, CDR1 is LNHNV and CDR2 is YYDKDF (reference sequence). Germline trimming cut 0 bases from V and 7 bases from J; bases unmatched to any gene: 9. This CDR3 is CATSREGSSGLNTQYF. CDR3 DNA sequence: TGTGCCACCAGCAGAGAGGGGTCTAGCGGGTTGAATACGCAGTATTTT.

This clonotype was found many times. This chain uses TRBV19 with TRBJ2-7, with a possible D match to TRBD2 (6 bases). V was cut by 9 bases and J by 0 bases, with 18 bases left in between. The germline V gene has CDR1 LNHDA and CDR2 SQIVND (reference sequence). The CDR3 contains 15 residues. The CDR3 nucleotides are TGTGCCAGCCAACAAGGGCGGGGCAGCTCCTACGAGCAGTACTTC. It codes for CASQQGRGSSYEQYF. Drawing the rest from reference TRBV19 and TRBJ2-7, the complete variable domain is DGGITQSPKYLFRKEGQNVTLSCEQNLNHDAMYWYRQDPGQGLRLIYYSQIVNDFQKGDIAEGYSVSREKKESFPLTVTSAQKNPTAFYLCASQQGRGSSYEQYFGPGTRLTVT.

This clonotype was picked up one time. The gene calls are TRBV20-1 and TRBJ2-1; the D gene is possibly TRBD2 (6 bases). Germline-derived CDR1 and CDR2 are DFQATT and SNEGSKA (reference sequence). V shed 5 bases and J shed 4 bases, with 15 bases lying between them. This CDR3 contains 14 residues. The CDR3 DNA sequence: TGCAGTGCTGGAACCGGGACTTTATACAATGAGCAGTTCTTC. Translating it yields CSAGTGTLYNEQFF.

The chain is built from TRBV7-9 and TRBJ1-1; D unresolved. CDR3 length equals 11 residues. Trimming removed 5 bases at V and 11 bases at J, with 12 bases between. Germline V gene lookup returns CDR1 SEHNR and CDR2 FQNEAQ (reference sequence). This CDR3 reads CASSDDGEAFF. DNA of the CDR3: TGTGCCAGCAGCGACGATGGGGAGGCTTTCTTT.

There are many counts of this clonotype. A read error may explain this, as a much larger clone is one base away. Given the absence of the conserved phenylalanine or tryptophan at the CDR3 end, a read error is likely. The chain is built from TRBV5-8 and TRBJ1-1; 9 bases are a match to TRBD1. From germline, CDR1 is SGHTS and CDR2 YDEGEE. J was trimmed by 1 base and V by 7 bases; bases with no gene match: 11. CDR3 length: 16 residues. The CDR3 here is CASQVGTGSGNTEAFL. CDR3 nucleotide sequence: TGTGCCAGCCAGGTCGGGACAGGGAGCGGGAACACTGAAGCTTTCCTT.

This clonotype occurred a few times. This chain links TRBV29-1 with TRBJ2-3; D is unclear. Germline loops: CDR1 SQVTM, CDR2 ANQGSEA. V shed 4 bases and J shed 1 base, with 15 bases lying between them. The CDR3 loop spans 15 amino acids. CDR3 DNA: TGCAGCGTTGGGATGTGGGGAAGCGGCACAGATACGCAGTATTTT. It specifies CSVGMWGSGTDTQYF.

This clonotype was counted at least ten times. The junction does not match germline at one end; this may be a read error. The chain links TRBV6-1 to TRBJ2-3; tentatively, D is TRBD2 (7 bases). The germline V gene has CDR1 MNHNS and CDR2 SASEGT. The CDR3 covers 14 residues. CDR3 sequence: CARSLGGLTDTQYF. In nucleotides, the CDR3 is TGTGCCCGCAGCCTGGGGGGGCTCACAGATACGCAGTATTTT.